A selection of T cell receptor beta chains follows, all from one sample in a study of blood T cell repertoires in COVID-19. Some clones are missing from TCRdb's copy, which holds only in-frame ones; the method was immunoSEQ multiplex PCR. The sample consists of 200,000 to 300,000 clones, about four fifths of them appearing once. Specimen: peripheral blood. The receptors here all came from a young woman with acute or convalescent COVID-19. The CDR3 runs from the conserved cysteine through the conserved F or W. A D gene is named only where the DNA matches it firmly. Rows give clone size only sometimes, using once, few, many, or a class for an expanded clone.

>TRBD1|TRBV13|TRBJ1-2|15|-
TGTGCCAGCAGCCTAGGGGCAGGGGGCCGCTATGGCTACACCTTC
CASSLGAGGRYGYTF
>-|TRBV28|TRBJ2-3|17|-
TGTGCCAGCAGTTCCTTATATGCGGGACCCCACACAGATACGCAGTATTTT
CASSSLYAGPHTDTQYF
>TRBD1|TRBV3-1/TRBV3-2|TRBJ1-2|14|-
TGTGCCAGCAGCCATCCGGGACAGTTGACGGGCTACACCTTC
CASSHPGQLTGYTF
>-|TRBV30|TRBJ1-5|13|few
TGTGCCTGGGGAGACATCAGCAATCAGCCCCAGCATTTT
CAWGDISNQPQHF
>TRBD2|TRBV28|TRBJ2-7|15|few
TGTGCCAGCAGTTTAGGACTAGCGGGAGTTTTCGAGCAGTACTTC
CASSLGLAGVFEQYF
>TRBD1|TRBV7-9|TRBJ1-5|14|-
TGTGCCAGCAGTTCGACAGGGTCCCGTCAGCCCCAGCATTTT
CASSSTGSRQPQHF
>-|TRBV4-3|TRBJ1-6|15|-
TGCGCCAGCAGCCAAGCTGGACTGAGAAATTCACCCCTCCACTTT
CASSQAGLRNSPLHF
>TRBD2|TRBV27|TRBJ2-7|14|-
TGTGCCAGCAGTACGGGACTAGACTCCTACGAGCAGTACTTC
CASSTGLDSYEQYF
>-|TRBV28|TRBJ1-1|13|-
TGTGCCAGCAGGTCCCCGAGGGCAGGGGTCGCTTTCTTT
CASRSPRAGVAFF
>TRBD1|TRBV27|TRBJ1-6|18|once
TGTGCCAGCAGTACCTTCTGGGACAGGGGGTCCCCTAATTCACCCCTCCACTTT
CASSTFWDRGSPNSPLHF
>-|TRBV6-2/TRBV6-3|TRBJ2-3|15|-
TGTGCCAGCAGCTCCCACGGCGGGACCACAGATACGCAGTATTTT
CASSSHGGTTDTQYF
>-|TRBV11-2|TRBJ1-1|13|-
TGTGCCAGCAGCTTGCGGGAGAACACTGAAGCTTTCTTT
CASSLRENTEAFF
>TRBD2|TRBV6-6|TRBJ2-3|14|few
TGTGCCAGCAGAAGGGGGAGCGGGAGTGATACGCAGTATTTT
CASRRGSGSDTQYF
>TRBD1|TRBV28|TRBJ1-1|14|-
TGTGCCAGCACCTTGACAGGGCCCTACACTGAAGCTTTCTTT
CASTLTGPYTEAFF
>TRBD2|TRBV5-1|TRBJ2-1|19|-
TGCGCCAGCAGCTTAGTCTCCGGAGCGGGAGTTAAAGTGGGAGGGGAGCAGTTCTTC
CASSLVSGAGVKVGGEQFF
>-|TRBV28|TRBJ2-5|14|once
TGTGCCAGCAGTTTTCTGGGCTCCCAAGAGACCCAGTACTTC
CASSFLGSQETQYF
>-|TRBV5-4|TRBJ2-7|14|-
TGTGCCAGCAGCTTGGTTCCGGGAGCCCCCGAGCAGTACTTC
CASSLVPGAPEQYF
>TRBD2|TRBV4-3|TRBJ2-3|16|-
TGCGCCAGCAGCCTAGGCGGGCTAGCGGGATTGGATACGCAGTATTTT
CASSLGGLAGLDTQYF
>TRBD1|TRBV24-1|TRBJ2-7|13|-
TGTGCCACAGGGACAGGGCCCTCTTACGAGCAGTACTTC
CATGTGPSYEQYF
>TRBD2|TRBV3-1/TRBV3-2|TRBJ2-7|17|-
TGTGCCAGCAGCCCTGTCCCAACTAGCGGGAGGCAGGACGAGCAGTACTTC
CASSPVPTSGRQDEQYF